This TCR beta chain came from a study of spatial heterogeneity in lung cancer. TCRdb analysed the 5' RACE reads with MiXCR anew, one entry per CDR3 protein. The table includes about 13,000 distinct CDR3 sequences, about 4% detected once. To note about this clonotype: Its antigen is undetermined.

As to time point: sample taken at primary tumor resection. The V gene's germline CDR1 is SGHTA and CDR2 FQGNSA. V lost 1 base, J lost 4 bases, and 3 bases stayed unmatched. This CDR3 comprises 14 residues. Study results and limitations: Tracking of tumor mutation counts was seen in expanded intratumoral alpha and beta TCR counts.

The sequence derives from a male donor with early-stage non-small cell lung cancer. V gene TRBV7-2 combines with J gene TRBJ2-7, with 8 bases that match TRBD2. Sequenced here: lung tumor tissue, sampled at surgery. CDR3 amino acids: CASSLVGGGYEQYV. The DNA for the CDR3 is TGTGCCAGCAGCTTAGTCGGGGGGGGATACGAGCAGTACGTC.